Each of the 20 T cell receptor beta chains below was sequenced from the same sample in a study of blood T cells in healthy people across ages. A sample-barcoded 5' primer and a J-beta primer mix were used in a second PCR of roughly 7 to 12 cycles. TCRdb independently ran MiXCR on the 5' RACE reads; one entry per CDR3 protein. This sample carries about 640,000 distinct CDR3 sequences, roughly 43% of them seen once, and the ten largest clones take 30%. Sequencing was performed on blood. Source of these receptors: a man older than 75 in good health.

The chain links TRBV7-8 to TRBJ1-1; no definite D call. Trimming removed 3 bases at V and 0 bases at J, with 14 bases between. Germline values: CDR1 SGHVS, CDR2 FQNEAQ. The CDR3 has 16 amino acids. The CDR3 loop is CASSFKGRGMNTEAFF. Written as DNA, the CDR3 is TGTGCCAGCAGCTTCAAAGGTCGAGGAATGAACACTGAAGCTTTCTTT.

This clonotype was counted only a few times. Written as DNA, the CDR3 is TGTGCCAGCAGTCGACCCCCACAAGGCGAGCAGTACTTC. Translating it yields CASSRPPQGEQYF. V is TRBV27 and J is TRBJ2-7; D is unresolved. CDR3 size: 13 residues. Germline CDR1 MNHEY, CDR2 SMNVEV (reference sequence). V lost 5 bases and J lost 6, with 14 bases in between.

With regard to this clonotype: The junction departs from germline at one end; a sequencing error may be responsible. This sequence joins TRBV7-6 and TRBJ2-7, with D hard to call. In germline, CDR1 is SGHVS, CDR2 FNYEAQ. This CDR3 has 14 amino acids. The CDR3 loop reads CASSLAQLYNEQYF. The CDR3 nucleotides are TGCGCCAGCAGCTTAGCTCAGCTATACAATGAGCAGTACTTC.

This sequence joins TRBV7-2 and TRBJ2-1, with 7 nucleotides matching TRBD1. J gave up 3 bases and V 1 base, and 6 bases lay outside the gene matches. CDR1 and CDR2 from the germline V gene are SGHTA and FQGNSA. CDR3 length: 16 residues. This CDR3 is CASSLGWGQNYNEQFF. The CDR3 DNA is TGTGCCAGCAGCTTAGGATGGGGACAGAACTACAATGAGCAGTTCTTC.

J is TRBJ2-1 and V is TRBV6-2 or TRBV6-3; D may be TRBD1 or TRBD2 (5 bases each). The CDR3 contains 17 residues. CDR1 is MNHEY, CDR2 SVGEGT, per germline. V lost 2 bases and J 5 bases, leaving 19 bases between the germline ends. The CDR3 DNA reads TGTGCCAGCAGTTACCGAATAGGGACCGCAAGGGACAATGAGCAGTTCTTC. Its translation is CASSYRIGTARDNEQFF.

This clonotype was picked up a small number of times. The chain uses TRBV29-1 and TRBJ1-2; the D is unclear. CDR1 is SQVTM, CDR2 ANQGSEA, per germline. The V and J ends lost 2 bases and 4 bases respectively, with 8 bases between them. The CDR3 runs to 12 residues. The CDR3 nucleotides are TGCAGCGTTGAACCCCAGACCTATGGCTACACCTTC. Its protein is CSVEPQTYGYTF.

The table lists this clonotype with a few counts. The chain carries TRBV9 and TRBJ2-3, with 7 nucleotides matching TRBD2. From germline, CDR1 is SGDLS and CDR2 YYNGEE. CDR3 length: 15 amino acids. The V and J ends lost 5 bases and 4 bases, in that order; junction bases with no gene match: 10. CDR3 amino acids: CASRAGAAASDTQYF. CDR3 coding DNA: TGTGCCAGCAGGGCGGGAGCGGCCGCCTCAGATACGCAGTATTTT. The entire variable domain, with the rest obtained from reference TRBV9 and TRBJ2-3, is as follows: DSGVTQTPKHLITATGQRVTLRCSPRSGDLSVYWYQQSLDQGLQFLIQYYNGEERAKGNILERFSAQQFPDLHSELNLSSLELGDSALYFCASRAGAAASDTQYFGPGTRLTVL.

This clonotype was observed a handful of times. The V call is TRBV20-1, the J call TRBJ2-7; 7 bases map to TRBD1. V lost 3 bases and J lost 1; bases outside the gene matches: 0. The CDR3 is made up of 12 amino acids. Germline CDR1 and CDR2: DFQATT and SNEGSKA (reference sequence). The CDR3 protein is CSARTGSYEQYF. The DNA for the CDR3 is TGCAGTGCTAGGACAGGGTCCTACGAGCAGTACTTC.

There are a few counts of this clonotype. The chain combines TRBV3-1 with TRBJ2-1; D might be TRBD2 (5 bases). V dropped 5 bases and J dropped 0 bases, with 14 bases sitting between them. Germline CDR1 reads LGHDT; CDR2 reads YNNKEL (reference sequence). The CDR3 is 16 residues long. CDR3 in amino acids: CASSARRGSSYNEQFF. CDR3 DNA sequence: TGTGCCAGCAGCGCCCGCCGAGGGAGCTCCTACAATGAGCAGTTCTTC.

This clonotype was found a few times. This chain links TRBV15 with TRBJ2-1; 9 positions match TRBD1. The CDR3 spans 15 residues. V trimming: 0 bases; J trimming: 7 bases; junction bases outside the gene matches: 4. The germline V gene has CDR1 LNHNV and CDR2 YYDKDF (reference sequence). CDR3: CATSREQGARNEQFF. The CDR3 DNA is TGTGCCACCAGCAGAGAACAGGGGGCCCGGAATGAGCAGTTCTTC.

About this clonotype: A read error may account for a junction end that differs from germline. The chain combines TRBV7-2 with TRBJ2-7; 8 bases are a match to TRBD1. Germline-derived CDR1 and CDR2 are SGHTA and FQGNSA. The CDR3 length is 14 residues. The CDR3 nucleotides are TGTGCCAGCAGCTTAGACAGGGGGGAGAAGACCCAGCACTTC. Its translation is CASSLDRGEKTQHF.

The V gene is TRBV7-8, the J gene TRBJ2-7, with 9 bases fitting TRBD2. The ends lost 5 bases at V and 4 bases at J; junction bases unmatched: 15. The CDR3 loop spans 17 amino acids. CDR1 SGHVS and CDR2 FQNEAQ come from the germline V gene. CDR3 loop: CASSRPGMAGGPYEQYF. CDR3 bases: TGTGCCAGCAGCCGACCTGGGATGGCGGGAGGGCCTTACGAGCAGTACTTC.

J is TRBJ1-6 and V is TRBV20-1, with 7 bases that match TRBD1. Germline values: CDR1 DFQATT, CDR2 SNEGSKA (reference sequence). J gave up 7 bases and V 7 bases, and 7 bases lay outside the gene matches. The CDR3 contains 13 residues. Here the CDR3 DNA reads TGCAGTGGCCATACAGGGGTCAATTCACCCCTCCACTTT. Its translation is CSGHTGVNSPLHF.

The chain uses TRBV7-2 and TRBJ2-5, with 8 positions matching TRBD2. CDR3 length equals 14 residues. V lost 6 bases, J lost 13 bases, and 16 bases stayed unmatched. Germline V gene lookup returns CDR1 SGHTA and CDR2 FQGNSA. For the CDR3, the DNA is TGTGCCAGCAGGGACAATAGCGGGATCACTGAGCGGTACTTC. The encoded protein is CASRDNSGITERYF.

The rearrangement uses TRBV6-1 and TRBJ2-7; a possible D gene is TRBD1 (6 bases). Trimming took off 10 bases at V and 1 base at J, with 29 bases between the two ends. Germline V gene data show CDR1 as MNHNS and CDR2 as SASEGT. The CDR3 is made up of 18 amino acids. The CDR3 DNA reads TGTGCCACCACAACACCGTCGGGGCTCGCAGGGGTTTCCTACGAGCAGTACTTC. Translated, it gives CATTTPSGLAGVSYEQYF.

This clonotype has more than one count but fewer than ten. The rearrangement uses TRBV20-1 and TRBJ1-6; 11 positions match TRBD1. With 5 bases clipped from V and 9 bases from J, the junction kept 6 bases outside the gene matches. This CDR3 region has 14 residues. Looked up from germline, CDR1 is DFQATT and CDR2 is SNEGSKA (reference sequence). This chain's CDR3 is CSAYGQGAGSPLHF. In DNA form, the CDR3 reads TGCAGTGCTTATGGACAGGGGGCCGGTTCACCCCTCCACTTT.

CDR3 sequence reads: CATSDGTVRDTEAFF. The CDR3 DNA follows: TGTGCCACCAGCGACGGGACAGTGCGGGACACTGAAGCTTTCTTT. This rearrangement joins TRBV15 to TRBJ1-1; 7 positions match TRBD1. Germline V CDR1 and CDR2: LNHNV, YYDKDF (reference sequence). V was pared by 5 bases and J by 3 bases, with 9 bases of the junction left unmatched. The CDR3 runs to 15 residues. Using reference TRBV15 and TRBJ1-1 for the parts outside the CDR3, the full variable domain is DAMVIQNPRYQVTQFGKPVTLSCSQTLNHNVMYWYQQKSSQAPKLLFHYYDKDFNNEADTPDNFQSRRPNTSFCFLDIRSPGLGDTAMYLCATSDGTVRDTEAFFGQGTRLTVV.

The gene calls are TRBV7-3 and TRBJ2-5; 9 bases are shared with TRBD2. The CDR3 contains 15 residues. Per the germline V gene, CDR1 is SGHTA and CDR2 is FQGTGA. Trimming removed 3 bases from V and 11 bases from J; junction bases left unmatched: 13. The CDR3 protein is CASSLLAGVPNEQYF. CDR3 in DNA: TGTGCCAGCAGCTTGTTAGCGGGAGTGCCCAATGAGCAGTACTTC.

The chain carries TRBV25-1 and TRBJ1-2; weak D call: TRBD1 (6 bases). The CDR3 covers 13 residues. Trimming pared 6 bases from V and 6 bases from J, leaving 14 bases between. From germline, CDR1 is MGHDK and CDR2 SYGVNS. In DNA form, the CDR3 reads TGTGCCAGCAGACCACAGGGTTGGGATGGCTACACCTTC. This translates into CASRPQGWDGYTF.

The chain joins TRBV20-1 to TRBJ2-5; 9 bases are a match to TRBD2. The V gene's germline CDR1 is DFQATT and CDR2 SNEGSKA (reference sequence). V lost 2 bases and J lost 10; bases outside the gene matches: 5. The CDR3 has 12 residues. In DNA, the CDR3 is TGCAGTGCTAGAATTAGCGGGAGAAGCCAGTACTTC. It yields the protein CSARISGRSQYF.